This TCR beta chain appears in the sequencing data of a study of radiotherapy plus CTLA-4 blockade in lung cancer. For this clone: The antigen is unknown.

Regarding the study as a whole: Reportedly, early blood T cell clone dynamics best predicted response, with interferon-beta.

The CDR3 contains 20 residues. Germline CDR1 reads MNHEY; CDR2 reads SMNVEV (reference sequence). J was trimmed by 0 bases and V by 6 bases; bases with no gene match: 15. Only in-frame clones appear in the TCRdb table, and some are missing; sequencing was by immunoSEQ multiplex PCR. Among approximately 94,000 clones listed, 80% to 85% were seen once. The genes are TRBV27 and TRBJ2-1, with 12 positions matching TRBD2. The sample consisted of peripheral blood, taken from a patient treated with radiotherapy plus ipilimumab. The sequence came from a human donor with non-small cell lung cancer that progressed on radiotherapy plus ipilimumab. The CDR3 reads CASSQLGLAGGPSSYNEQFF. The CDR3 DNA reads TGTGCCAGCAGCCAACTAGGCCTAGCGGGAGGGCCGAGCTCCTACAATGAGCAGTTCTTC.